This T cell receptor beta chain derives from a study of early T cells in non-severe SARS-CoV-2 infection. The germline CDR1 and CDR2 sequences are GTSNPN and SVGIG (reference sequence). After removal of 8 bases from V and 7 bases from J, the junction contained 8 bases not matched to a gene. CDR3 size: 14 residues. Each CDR3 protein gets one entry after TCRdb re-called the 5' RACE reads with MiXCR. The sample contains about 39,000 distinct CDR3 sequences, 4% to 4.5% of which appear only once. This clonotype was detected ten times or more. The V call is TRBV30, the J call TRBJ2-2; 12 bases align to TRBD1. The TCR sequence derives from an adult who was a healthcare worker with PCR-confirmed SARS-CoV-2 infection or an uninfected control (not recorded which). The sample comprised whole blood. The CDR3 spells CAQGGQGAIGELFF. For the CDR3, the DNA is TGTGCCCAAGGGGGACAGGGGGCCATCGGGGAGCTGTTTTTT.